One sample yielded the 5 T cell receptor beta chains listed below, sequenced in a study of shared clonotypes between healthy human individuals. Naive CD8 populations comprised CD45RO-negative cells positively selected for CCR7, excluding terminally differentiated effector memory CD45RA+ cells. The assay was immunoSEQ multiplex PCR, and TCRdb's table has in-frame clones only and misses some. The table has roughly 770,000 clones, approximately 96% seen once. Sequenced: naive CD8+ T cells sorted from blood. The receptor source for this set is a man aged 25 to 40 in good health.

In this sample, this clone turned up once. The rearrangement joins TRBV9 to TRBJ1-2; TRBD1 aligns across 7 bases. There are 14 residues in the CDR3. The germline V gene encodes CDR1 SGDLS and CDR2 YYNGEE. V shed 3 bases, J shed 4 bases, and the junction held 6 bases outside the gene matches. The CDR3 here is CASSAGDRFYGYTF. The CDR3, as DNA: TGTGCCAGCAGCGCCGGGGACAGATTCTATGGCTACACCTTC.

The CDR3: CASSLKQTYNEQFF. In DNA, the CDR3 is TGTGCCAGCAGTTTAAAACAGACCTACAATGAGCAGTTCTTC. V is TRBV27 and J is TRBJ2-1; D not resolved. Germline lookup yields CDR1 MNHEY and CDR2 SMNVEV (reference sequence). V lost 2 bases to trimming and J lost 2 bases, with 7 bases between them. The CDR3 spans 14 residues.

The V and J genes are TRBV5-1 and TRBJ2-5, with D hard to call. CDR3 length: 11 residues. In germline, CDR1 is SGHRS, CDR2 YFSETQ. Trimming removed 7 bases at V and 8 bases at J, with 12 bases between. The CDR3, as DNA: TGCGCCAGCCGGCCGTGCGGAACCCAGTACTTC. This gives the protein CASRPCGTQYF. The entire variable domain, with the rest obtained from reference TRBV5-1 and TRBJ2-5, is as follows: KAGVTQTPRYLIKTRGQQVTLSCSPISGHRSVSWYQQTPGQGLQFLFEYFSETQRNKGNFPGRFSGRQFSNSRSEMNVSTLELGDSALYLCASRPCGTQYFGPGTRLLVL.

This chain joins TRBV28 and TRBJ2-2; 11 bases match TRBD2. The V and J ends lost 3 bases and 5 bases, in that order; junction bases with no gene match: 5. The CDR3 sequence is 16 residues long. Germline CDR1 reads MDHEN; CDR2 reads SYDVKM. CDR3: CASSFPLAGDTGELFF. The CDR3 DNA follows: TGTGCCAGCAGTTTTCCACTAGCGGGAGATACCGGGGAGCTGTTTTTT.

The V and J genes are TRBV18 and TRBJ2-3; D uncertain. CDR1 and CDR2 from the germline V gene are KGHSH and LQKENI. The CDR3 runs 14 residues. V was clipped by 1 base and J by 0 bases, with 5 bases between them. The CDR3 spells CASSPQSSTDTQYF. In DNA, the CDR3 is TGTGCCAGCTCACCACAGAGTAGCACAGATACGCAGTATTTT.